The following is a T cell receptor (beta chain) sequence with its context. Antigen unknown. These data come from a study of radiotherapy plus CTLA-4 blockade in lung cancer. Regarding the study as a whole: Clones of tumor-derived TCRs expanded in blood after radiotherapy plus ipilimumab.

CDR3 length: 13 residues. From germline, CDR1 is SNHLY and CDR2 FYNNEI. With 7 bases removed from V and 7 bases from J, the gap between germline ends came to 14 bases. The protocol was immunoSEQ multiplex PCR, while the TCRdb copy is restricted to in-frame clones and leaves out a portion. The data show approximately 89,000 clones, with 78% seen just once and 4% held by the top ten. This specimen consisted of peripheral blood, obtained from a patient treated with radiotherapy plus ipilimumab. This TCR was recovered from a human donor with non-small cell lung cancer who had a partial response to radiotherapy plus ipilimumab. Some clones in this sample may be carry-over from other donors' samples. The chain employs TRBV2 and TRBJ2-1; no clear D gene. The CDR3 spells CASTRGGMNEQFF. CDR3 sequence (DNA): TGTGCCAGCACGCGCGGCGGTATGAATGAGCAGTTCTTC. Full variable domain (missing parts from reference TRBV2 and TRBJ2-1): EPEVTQTPSHQVTQMGQEVILRCVPISNHLYFYWYRQILGQKVEFLVSFYNNEISEKSEIFDDQFSVERPDGSNFTLKIRSTKLEDSAMYFCASTRGGMNEQFFGPGTRLTVL.